The T cell receptor beta chain under discussion was sequenced for a study of CD8 T cells in Susac syndrome. CD8+ and CD4+ T cells taken from blood had their TCR beta sequenced. Negative isolation was used for CD8+ and CD4+ T cells and FACS enrichment for TEMRA cells. RNA amounts of about 0.5 to 1 ug underwent reverse transcription with random hexamers. Amplification of TCR beta CDR3 across 54 Vbeta and 13 Jbeta was performed with immunoSEQ multiplex PCR. Each CDR3 protein gets one entry after TCRdb re-called the immunoSEQ multiplex PCR reads with MiXCR. Of about 150,000 distinct CDR3 sequences listed, 85% to 95% are singletons. Trimming pared 7 bases from V and 4 bases from J, leaving 15 bases between. Germline V lookup: CDR1 SGHTA, CDR2 FQGNSA. The CDR3 totals 14 residues.

Sequencing was performed on CD4+ T cells from PBMCs. The V and J genes are TRBV7-2 and TRBJ2-3; tentative D call: TRBD1 (7 bases). This TCR came from a human donor with multiple sclerosis. Here the CDR3 reads CASTGDREADTQYF. The CDR3 DNA reads TGTGCCAGCACCGGTGACAGGGAGGCAGATACGCAGTATTTT.